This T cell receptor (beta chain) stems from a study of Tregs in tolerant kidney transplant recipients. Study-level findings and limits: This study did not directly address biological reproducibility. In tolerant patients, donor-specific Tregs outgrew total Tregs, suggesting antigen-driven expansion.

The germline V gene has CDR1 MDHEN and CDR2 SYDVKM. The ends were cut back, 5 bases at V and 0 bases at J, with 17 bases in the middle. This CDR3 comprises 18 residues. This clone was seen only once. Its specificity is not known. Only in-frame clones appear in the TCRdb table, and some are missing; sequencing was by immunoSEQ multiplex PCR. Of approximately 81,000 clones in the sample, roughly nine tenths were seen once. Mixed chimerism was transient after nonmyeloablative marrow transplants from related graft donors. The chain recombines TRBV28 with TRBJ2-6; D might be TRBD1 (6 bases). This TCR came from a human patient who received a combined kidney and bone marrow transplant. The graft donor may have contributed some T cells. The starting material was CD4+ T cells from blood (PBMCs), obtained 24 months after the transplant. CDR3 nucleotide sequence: TGTGCCAGCAGTCAATGGACAGATCGGCCCTCTGGGGCCAACGTCCTGACTTTC. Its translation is CASSQWTDRPSGANVLTF.